A selection of T cell receptor beta chains follows, all from one sample in a study of blood T cells in healthy people across ages. TCRdb re-derived calls from the 5' RACE reads in MiXCR, one entry per CDR3 protein. Among 700,000 to 850,000 distinct CDR3 sequences listed, roughly 35% were seen once. The specimen sequenced was blood. Receptor source: a man in his late teens or twenties in good health. CDR3s include the opening cysteine and the closing phenylalanine or tryptophan. Each record gives: J gene, clone size, D gene, V gene, CDR3 protein, CDR3 DNA. A D gene is named only where the DNA matches it firmly. A clone size is listed for some rows: how often the clone was seen (once, few, many), or a class if it is expanded.

j_call: TRBJ1-6
clone_size: -
d_call: -
v_call: TRBV4-1
cdr3_aa: CASSQDPASSYNSPLHF
cdr3_nt: TGCGCCAGCAGCCAAGATCCGGCTAGCTCCTATAATTCACCCCTCCACTTT

j_call: TRBJ1-1
clone_size: -
d_call: TRBD1
v_call: TRBV6-5
cdr3_aa: CASSSGGAIRSTEAFF
cdr3_nt: TGTGCCAGCAGTTCAGGGGGCGCGATACGGAGCACTGAAGCTTTCTTT

j_call: TRBJ1-6
clone_size: few
d_call: -
v_call: TRBV12-3/TRBV12-4
cdr3_aa: CASSFAGTGSPLHF
cdr3_nt: TGTGCCAGCAGTTTCGCGGGTACTGGTTCACCCCTCCACTTT

j_call: TRBJ1-2
clone_size: few
d_call: -
v_call: TRBV18
cdr3_aa: CASSPWIYRGYGYTF
cdr3_nt: TGTGCCAGCTCACCCTGGATATATCGGGGCTATGGCTACACCTTC

j_call: TRBJ2-3
clone_size: few
d_call: -
v_call: TRBV4-3
cdr3_aa: CASSQARPSTDTQYF
cdr3_nt: TGCGCCAGCAGCCAAGCCCGACCGAGCACAGATACGCAGTATTTT

j_call: TRBJ1-4
clone_size: few
d_call: TRBD1
v_call: TRBV12-3/TRBV12-4
cdr3_aa: CASSRTGSGEKLFF
cdr3_nt: TGTGCCAGCAGCAGGACAGGGTCAGGTGAAAAACTGTTTTTT

j_call: TRBJ1-6
clone_size: -
d_call: -
v_call: TRBV4-3
cdr3_aa: CASSQERGLNSPLHF
cdr3_nt: TGCGCCAGCAGCCAAGAGCGGGGGCTGAATTCACCCCTCCACTTT

j_call: TRBJ1-1
clone_size: -
d_call: TRBD1
v_call: TRBV4-3
cdr3_aa: CASSLQLDRGVTEAFF
cdr3_nt: TGCGCCAGCAGCCTGCAATTAGACAGGGGGGTCACTGAAGCTTTCTTT

j_call: TRBJ1-4
clone_size: -
d_call: -
v_call: TRBV4-2
cdr3_aa: CASSQDPWTVSEKLFF
cdr3_nt: TGTGCCAGCAGCCAAGATCCCTGGACAGTTTCTGAAAAACTGTTTTTT

j_call: TRBJ2-7
clone_size: -
d_call: -
v_call: TRBV5-1
cdr3_aa: CASSQLTRDPASGEQYF
cdr3_nt: TGCGCCAGCAGCCAGCTGACTCGGGACCCGGCAAGTGGGGAGCAGTACTTC

j_call: TRBJ1-1
clone_size: few
d_call: TRBD1
v_call: TRBV4-3
cdr3_aa: CASSPSPGGENTEAFF
cdr3_nt: TGCGCCAGCAGCCCGAGTCCAGGGGGCGAGAACACTGAAGCTTTCTTT

j_call: TRBJ2-1
clone_size: -
d_call: TRBD1
v_call: TRBV20-1
cdr3_aa: CSARDRAYNEQFF
cdr3_nt: TGCAGTGCCCGGGACAGAGCATACAATGAGCAGTTCTTC

j_call: TRBJ2-3
clone_size: few
d_call: -
v_call: TRBV4-3
cdr3_aa: CASSQVRGSDTQYF
cdr3_nt: TGCGCCAGCAGCCAAGTAAGAGGGTCAGATACGCAGTATTTT

j_call: TRBJ1-1
clone_size: few
d_call: TRBD1
v_call: TRBV3-1
cdr3_aa: CASTQDRGVCANTEAFF
cdr3_nt: TGTGCCAGCACCCAGGACAGGGGAGTTTGCGCGAACACTGAAGCTTTCTTT

j_call: TRBJ2-1
clone_size: many
d_call: -
v_call: TRBV20-1
cdr3_aa: CSATRRDSDNVEQFF
cdr3_nt: TGCAGTGCTACCCGCCGGGACTCCGATAATGTAGAGCAGTTCTTC

j_call: TRBJ2-5
clone_size: -
d_call: TRBD2
v_call: TRBV7-2
cdr3_aa: CASSPGTSGGLRPQETQYF
cdr3_nt: TGTGCCAGCAGCCCCGGGACTAGCGGGGGGTTAAGACCTCAAGAGACCCAGTACTTC

j_call: TRBJ2-1
clone_size: -
d_call: -
v_call: TRBV5-1
cdr3_aa: CASSTTPSSYNEQFF
cdr3_nt: TGCGCCAGCAGTACCACCCCGAGCTCCTACAATGAGCAGTTCTTC

j_call: TRBJ1-1
clone_size: -
d_call: -
v_call: TRBV7-9
cdr3_aa: CASSPGLVERENTEAFF
cdr3_nt: TGTGCCAGCAGCCCAGGGTTGGTTGAACGGGAAAACACTGAAGCTTTCTTT

j_call: TRBJ2-7
clone_size: many
d_call: -
v_call: TRBV4-3
cdr3_aa: CASSPTPGLDFYEQYF
cdr3_nt: TGCGCCAGCAGCCCGACCCCTGGACTGGATTTCTACGAGCAGTACTTC

j_call: TRBJ2-3
clone_size: few
d_call: -
v_call: TRBV20-1
cdr3_aa: CSARGARGSTDTQYF
cdr3_nt: TGCAGTGCTAGAGGGGCCAGGGGAAGCACAGATACGCAGTATTTT

j_call: TRBJ2-5
clone_size: -
d_call: -
v_call: TRBV5-6
cdr3_aa: CASSSFRGAAQYF
cdr3_nt: TGTGCCAGCAGCTCGTTCAGGGGGGCGGCCCAGTACTTC

j_call: TRBJ2-1
clone_size: many
d_call: TRBD2
v_call: TRBV27
cdr3_aa: CASSGTSGGMSSYNEQFF
cdr3_nt: TGTGCCAGCAGTGGGACTAGCGGGGGGATGAGCTCCTACAATGAGCAGTTCTTC

j_call: TRBJ2-7
clone_size: many
d_call: -
v_call: TRBV29-1
cdr3_aa: CSVVWGTYEQYF
cdr3_nt: TGCAGCGTGGTTTGGGGGACCTACGAGCAGTACTTC

j_call: TRBJ2-5
clone_size: many
d_call: -
v_call: TRBV29-1
cdr3_aa: CSVKGRQKETQYF
cdr3_nt: TGCAGCGTTAAGGGCAGACAGAAAGAGACCCAGTACTTC

j_call: TRBJ2-7
clone_size: few
d_call: -
v_call: TRBV2
cdr3_aa: CASTSREKYEQYF
cdr3_nt: TGTGCCAGCACGAGCAGGGAAAAATACGAGCAGTACTTC

j_call: TRBJ2-5
clone_size: many
d_call: -
v_call: TRBV11-1
cdr3_aa: CASSFTRGNQETQYF
cdr3_nt: TGTGCCAGCAGCTTCACTAGAGGGAATCAAGAGACCCAGTACTTC

j_call: TRBJ2-1
clone_size: -
d_call: TRBD2
v_call: TRBV11-1
cdr3_aa: CASSPTLAASYNEQFF
cdr3_nt: TGTGCCAGCAGTCCTACTCTAGCGGCCTCCTACAATGAGCAGTTCTTC

j_call: TRBJ2-5
clone_size: many
d_call: -
v_call: TRBV20-1
cdr3_aa: CSALRRDGSPRGPQYF
cdr3_nt: TGCAGTGCTCTCCGCCGGGACGGATCCCCCAGGGGACCCCAGTACTTC